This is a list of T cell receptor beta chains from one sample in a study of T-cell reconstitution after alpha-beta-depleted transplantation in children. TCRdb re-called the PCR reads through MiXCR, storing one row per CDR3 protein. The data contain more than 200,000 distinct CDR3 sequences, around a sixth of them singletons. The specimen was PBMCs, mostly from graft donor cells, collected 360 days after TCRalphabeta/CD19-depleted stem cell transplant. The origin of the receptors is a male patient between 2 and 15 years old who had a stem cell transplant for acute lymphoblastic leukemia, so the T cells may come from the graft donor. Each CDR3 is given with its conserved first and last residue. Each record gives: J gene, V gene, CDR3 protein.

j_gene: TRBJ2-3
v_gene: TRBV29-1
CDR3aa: CSVDKGATDTQYF

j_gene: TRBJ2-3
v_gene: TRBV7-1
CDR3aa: CASSSAEQGWWRREPLDTQYF

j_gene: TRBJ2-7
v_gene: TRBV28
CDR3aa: CASRQGSYEQYF

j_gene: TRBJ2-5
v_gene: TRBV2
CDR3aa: CASSDHRGLETQYF

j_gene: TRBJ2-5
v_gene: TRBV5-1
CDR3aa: CASREVGMETQYF

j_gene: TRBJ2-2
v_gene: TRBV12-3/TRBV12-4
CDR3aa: CASSLSPGGGELFF

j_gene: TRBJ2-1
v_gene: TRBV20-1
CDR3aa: CSARASGPGDEQFF

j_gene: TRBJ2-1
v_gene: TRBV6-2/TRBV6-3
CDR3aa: CASSSRTSGTTYNEQFF

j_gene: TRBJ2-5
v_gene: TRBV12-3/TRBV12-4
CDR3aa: CASSLPGGETQYF

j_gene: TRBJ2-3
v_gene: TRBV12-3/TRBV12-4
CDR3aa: CASSSPSSPSGRRSDTQYF

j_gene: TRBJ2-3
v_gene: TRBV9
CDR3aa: CASSYDAGSPRTSIAQYF

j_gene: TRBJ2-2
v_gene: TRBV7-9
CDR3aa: CASSPPRDALTGELFF

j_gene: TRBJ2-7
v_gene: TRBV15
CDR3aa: CATSRGLTRVSYEQYF

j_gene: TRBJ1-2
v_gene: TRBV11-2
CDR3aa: CASSHLKQKPNYGYTF

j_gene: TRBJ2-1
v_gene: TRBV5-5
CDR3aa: CASTYSPGDEQFF

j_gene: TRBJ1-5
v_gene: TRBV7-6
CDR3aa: CASSSVDSNQPQHF

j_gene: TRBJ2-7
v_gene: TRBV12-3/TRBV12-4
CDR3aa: CASSLGQFPPYEQYF

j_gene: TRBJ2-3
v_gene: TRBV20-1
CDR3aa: CSARDQPGGRDTQYF

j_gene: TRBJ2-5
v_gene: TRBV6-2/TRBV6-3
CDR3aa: CASSFLPGQQETQYF

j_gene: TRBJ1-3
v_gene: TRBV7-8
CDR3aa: CASSITGGDSGNTIYF

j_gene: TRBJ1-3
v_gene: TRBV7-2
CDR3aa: CASSLGQGGNTIYF

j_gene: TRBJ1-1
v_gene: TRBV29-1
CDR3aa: CSVKTGLMNTEAFF

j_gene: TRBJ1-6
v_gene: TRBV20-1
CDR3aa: CSARAGTNSPLHF

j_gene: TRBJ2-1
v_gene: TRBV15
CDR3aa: CATSRDDAASSYNEQFF

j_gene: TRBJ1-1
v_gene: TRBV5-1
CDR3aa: CASTTALTPNTEAFF

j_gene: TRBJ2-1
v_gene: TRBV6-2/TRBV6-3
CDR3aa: CASLSPASGNEQFF

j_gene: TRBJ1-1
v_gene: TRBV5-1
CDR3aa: CASSLGGNAEAFF

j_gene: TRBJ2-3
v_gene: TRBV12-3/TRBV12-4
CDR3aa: CASSPWGSTDTQYF

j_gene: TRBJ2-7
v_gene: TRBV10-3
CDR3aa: CAIRRTSDRSGSYEQYF

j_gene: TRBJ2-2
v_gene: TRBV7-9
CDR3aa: CASSRDVGELFF

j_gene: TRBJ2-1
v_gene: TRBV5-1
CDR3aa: CASSGYRDRPFF

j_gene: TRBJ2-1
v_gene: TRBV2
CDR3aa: CASSEFEGISEQFF

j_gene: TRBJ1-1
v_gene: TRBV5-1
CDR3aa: CASSLDSWNTEAFF

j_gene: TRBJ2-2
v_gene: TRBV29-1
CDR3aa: CSARTGGDTGELFF

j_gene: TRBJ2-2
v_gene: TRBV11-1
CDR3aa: CASSSLLTGDRAIYTGELFF

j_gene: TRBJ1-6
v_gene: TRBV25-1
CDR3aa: CASRSVSSYNSPLHF

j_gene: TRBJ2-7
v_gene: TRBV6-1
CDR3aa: CASSEGDSRTYEQYF

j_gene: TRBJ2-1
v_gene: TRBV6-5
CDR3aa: CASNRQGGSVKHNEQFF

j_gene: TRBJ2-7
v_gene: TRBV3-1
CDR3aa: CASSQVDGSIYEQYF

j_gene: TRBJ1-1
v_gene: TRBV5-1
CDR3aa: CASSFRVTDVMNTEAFF

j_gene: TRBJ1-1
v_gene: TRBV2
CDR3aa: CASSEEWTNTEAFF

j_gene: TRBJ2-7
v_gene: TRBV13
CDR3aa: CASSSTSTGPSSYEQYF

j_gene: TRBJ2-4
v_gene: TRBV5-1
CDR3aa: CASSLEAASIAKNIQYF

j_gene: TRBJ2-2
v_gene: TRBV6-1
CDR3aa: CASALGLQTGELFF

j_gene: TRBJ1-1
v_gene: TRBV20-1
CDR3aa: CSARDPPTAFF

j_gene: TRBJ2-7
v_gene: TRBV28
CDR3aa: CASRSRVSEQYF

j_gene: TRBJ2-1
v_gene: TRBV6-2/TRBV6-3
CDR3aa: CASSYSTSFKEQFF

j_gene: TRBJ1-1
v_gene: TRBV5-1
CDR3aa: CASTLDMNTEAFF

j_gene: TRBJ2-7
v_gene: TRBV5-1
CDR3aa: CASSLQDRGEQYF

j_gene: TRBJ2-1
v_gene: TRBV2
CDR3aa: CASSEVYEQFF

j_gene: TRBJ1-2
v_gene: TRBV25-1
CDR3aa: CATQYGANYGYTF

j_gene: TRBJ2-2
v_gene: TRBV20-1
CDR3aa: CSARKGGPNTGELFF

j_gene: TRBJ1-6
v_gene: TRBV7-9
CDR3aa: CASSDLTGGTSPLHF

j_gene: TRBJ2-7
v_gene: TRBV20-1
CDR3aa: CSAFGLAGPYEQYF